This section outlines one T cell receptor (beta chain) sequence together with its context. Its specificity is not known. This specimen belongs to a study of T cell responses to AZD1222 COVID-19 vaccine. Study observations and caveats: Spike was spanned by vaccine-associated CD4 TCRs, with dominance at 160-218 and 743-854. Repertoires were collected only later (after the peak T cell response had occurred).

V was trimmed by 0 bases and J by 13 bases, leaving 13 bases between them. Germline assignment: CDR1 SGHNT and CDR2 YENEEA. The length of the CDR3 is 13 residues. Only in-frame clones appear in the TCRdb table, and some are missing; sequencing was by immunoSEQ multiplex PCR. This table has about 140,000 clones, 80% to 95% appearing once. The chain has TRBV11-3 and TRBJ2-1; no firm D call. The specimen was peripheral blood, collected on day 0 of AZD1222 vaccination. This sequence was found in an adult in good health. DNA for the CDR3: TGTGCCAGCAGCTTAGATCTAAGCCCTAATCAGTTCTTC. Its translation: CASSLDLSPNQFF.